This is a list of T cell receptor beta chains from one sample in a study of cytomegalovirus exposure and HLA in healthy donors. Sequencing was performed with immunoSEQ multiplex PCR; in TCRdb, only in-frame clones are kept and a portion is missing. This sample carries more than 90,000 clones, about 85% of them seen once, and the ten largest clones take approximately 3.6%. The sequenced sample consisted of PBMCs. All receptors come from a man aged 25 to 40 in good health and CMV-seronegative. CDR3s include the opening cysteine and the closing phenylalanine or tryptophan. The D gene is left open where the match is weak. Clone size, where shown, is once, few, many, or a class for clones that have expanded.

>.|.|TRBJ2-7|TRBV29-1
CSVEASRGNEQYF
TGCAGCGTTGAAGCGTCGAGAGGGAACGAGCAGTACTTC
>TRBD1|.|TRBJ1-2|TRBV29-1
CSAFEQGGYGYTF
TGCAGCGCATTCGAGCAGGGGGGCTATGGCTACACCTTC
>.|.|TRBJ2-2|TRBV5-1
CASSLVAGAGGTGELFF
TGCGCCAGCAGCTTGGTCGCGGGCGCCGGGGGCACCGGGGAGCTGTTTTTT
>TRBD1|.|TRBJ1-2|TRBV27
CASSVIRGSSILPNYGYTF
TGTGCCAGCAGTGTGATCAGGGGGTCATCCATATTACCTAACTATGGCTACACCTTC
>.|.|TRBJ1-2|TRBV12-5
CASALSPNYGYTF
TGTGCTAGTGCTCTGAGCCCAAACTATGGCTACACCTTC
>.|few|TRBJ2-4|TRBV14
CASSLEGGAKNIQYF
TGTGCCAGCAGCCTAGAGGGAGGTGCCAAAAACATTCAGTACTTC
>.|.|TRBJ2-5|TRBV4-1
CASSPGTQETQYF
TGCGCCAGCAGCCCTGGGACTCAAGAGACCCAGTACTTC
>TRBD1|.|TRBJ1-6|TRBV27
CASRWSGQGNSPLHF
TGTGCCAGCAGATGGTCGGGACAGGGTAATTCACCCCTCCACTTT
>.|.|TRBJ2-7|TRBV28
CASSPLWAGSYEQYF
TGTGCCAGCAGTCCCCTGTGGGCGGGGTCGTACGAGCAGTACTTC
>.|.|TRBJ2-1|TRBV7-9
CSSSSFSYEQFF
TGTTCCAGCAGCTCGTTTAGTTATGAGCAGTTCTTC
>.|.|TRBJ2-1|TRBV11-2
CASRSDSYNEQFF
TGTGCCAGCAGGTCGGACTCTTACAATGAGCAGTTCTTC
>.|few|TRBJ2-5|TRBV2
CASSEGRGETQYF
TGTGCCAGCAGTGAGGGAAGGGGAGAGACCCAGTACTTC
>TRBD2|.|TRBJ2-3|TRBV7-3
CASSPSGISDTQYF
TGTGCCAGCAGCCCTAGCGGGATCAGCGATACGCAGTATTTT
>.|.|TRBJ1-2|TRBV30
CAWSKARLGYTF
TGTGCCTGGAGTAAGGCGAGACTTGGCTACACCTTC
>.|.|TRBJ2-7|TRBV5-1
CASSLSGEQYF
TGCGCCAGCAGCTTATCCGGGGAGCAGTACTTC
>TRBD1|.|TRBJ2-1|TRBV6-4
CASSDLAAQGAGEQFF
TGTGCCAGCAGTGACTTGGCCGCGCAGGGGGCCGGGGAGCAGTTCTTC
>.|.|TRBJ1-5|TRBV5-4
CASSLGGGQPQHF
TGTGCCAGCAGCTTGGGGGGGGGTCAGCCCCAGCATTTT
>.|.|TRBJ1-2|TRBV18
CASSPPTIDYGYTF
TGTGCCAGCTCACCACCGACAATCGACTATGGCTACACCTTC
>TRBD1|once|TRBJ1-5|TRBV28
CASSFLGQGGNQPQHF
TGTGCCAGCAGTTTTTTGGGGCAGGGGGGCAATCAGCCCCAGCATTTT
>TRBD1|.|TRBJ1-4|TRBV7-9
CASSWPSGQGGTNEKLFF
TGTGCCAGCAGCTGGCCCTCGGGACAGGGGGGAACTAATGAAAAACTGTTTTTT
>TRBD1|.|TRBJ1-2|TRBV19
CASTPPGQGHYGYTF
TGTGCCAGTACTCCACCGGGACAGGGGCACTATGGCTACACCTTC
>TRBD1|.|TRBJ2-7|TRBV6-6
CASSPPGQASSYEQYF
TGTGCCAGCAGTCCCCCGGGACAGGCTAGCTCCTACGAGCAGTACTTC
>.|.|TRBJ1-1|TRBV4-3
CASSQGQMNTEAFF
TGCGCCAGCAGCCAAGGACAAATGAACACTGAAGCTTTCTTT
>.|.|TRBJ1-2|TRBV28
CASSLRGWDGYTF
TGTGCCAGCAGTTTGAGGGGGTGGGATGGCTACACCTTC
>.|.|TRBJ1-2|TRBV4-3
CASSYAITGLGGYTF
TGCGCCAGCAGCTACGCAATTACAGGGCTCGGTGGCTACACCTTC
>TRBD1|.|TRBJ2-7|TRBV5-4
CASRRGQGPYEQYF
TGTGCCAGCAGGAGAGGACAGGGGCCCTACGAGCAGTACTTC
>.|.|TRBJ2-5|TRBV9
CASSVSSGGRFQETQYF
TGTGCCAGCAGCGTTAGCTCTGGAGGGCGTTTCCAAGAGACCCAGTACTTC
>TRBD2|.|TRBJ2-5|TRBV10-2
CASSPAGAGGRETQYF
TGCGCCAGCAGTCCAGCGGGAGCGGGAGGGCGAGAGACCCAGTACTTC
>TRBD1|.|TRBJ2-7|TRBV28
CASLGQAYEQYF
TGTGCCAGCCTGGGACAGGCCTACGAGCAGTACTTC
>TRBD1|.|TRBJ2-5|TRBV10-2
CATAGQGAQETQYF
TGCGCCACCGCAGGACAGGGGGCACAAGAGACCCAGTACTTC
>TRBD1|.|TRBJ2-7|TRBV10-3
CAISPMTGSLEQYF
TGTGCCATCAGTCCGATGACAGGGTCCCTCGAGCAGTACTTC
>.|.|TRBJ2-2|TRBV6-5
CASSYTGTGELFF
TGTGCCAGCAGTTACACGGGCACCGGGGAGCTGTTTTTT
>.|.|TRBJ1-1|TRBV19
CASSTSPGWGAEAFF
TGTGCCAGTAGTACTAGTCCTGGGTGGGGCGCTGAAGCTTTCTTT
>.|few|TRBJ1-2|TRBV28
CASSTLQGRDGYTF
TGTGCCAGCAGTACCCTACAGGGCCGGGATGGCTACACCTTC
>TRBD1|.|TRBJ1-2|TRBV6-4
CASSDSGGTGVDGYTF
TGTGCCAGCAGTGACTCCGGTGGGACAGGGGTGGATGGCTACACCTTC
>TRBD2|.|TRBJ2-1|TRBV28
CASISYAGGPYNEQFF
TGTGCCAGCATTAGTTACGCGGGAGGGCCGTACAATGAGCAGTTCTTC
>.|.|TRBJ1-1|TRBV13
CASSPRDKNTEAFF
TGTGCCAGCAGCCCCCGGGACAAGAACACTGAAGCTTTCTTT
>TRBD1|.|TRBJ2-7|TRBV27
CASSLLQGAYEQYF
TGTGCCAGCAGTTTACTACAGGGGGCCTACGAGCAGTACTTC
>TRBD1|few|TRBJ2-2|TRBV19
CASRSETGVKLRTGELFF
TGTGCCAGTAGATCGGAGACAGGGGTTAAATTGAGAACCGGGGAGCTGTTTTTT
>.|.|TRBJ2-2|TRBV4-1
CASSQGYGGELFF
TGCGCCAGCTCCCAGGGTTACGGCGGGGAGCTGTTTTTT
>TRBD1|.|TRBJ1-4|TRBV28
CASSPWTGKEEKLFF
TGTGCCAGCAGTCCATGGACAGGGAAGGAAGAAAAACTGTTTTTT
>.|.|TRBJ1-5|TRBV5-8
CASSSLTLGGSNQPQHF
TGTGCCAGCAGTTCCCTCACCCTCGGGGGGAGCAATCAGCCCCAGCATTTT
>TRBD2|once|TRBJ2-7|TRBV4-2
CASSHTSGRSYEQYF
TGTGCCAGCAGCCATACTAGCGGGCGCTCCTACGAGCAGTACTTC
>TRBD2|.|TRBJ2-7|TRBV27
CASSLQPGLVPYEQYF
TGTGCCAGCAGTTTACAACCGGGACTAGTTCCCTACGAGCAGTACTTC
>.|.|TRBJ1-1|TRBV6-6
CASSTPGSAEAFF
TGTGCCAGCAGTACGCCAGGGTCTGCTGAAGCTTTCTTT
>.|few|TRBJ2-7|TRBV6-1
CASSEGGTPSYEQYF
TGTGCCAGCAGTGAAGGGGGCACTCCATCCTACGAGCAGTACTTC
>.|.|TRBJ2-4|TRBV2
CASSVTSGGRVTKNIQYF
TGTGCCAGCAGTGTCACTTCGGGGGGCAGAGTTACCAAAAACATTCAGTACTTC
>TRBD1|.|TRBJ2-6|TRBV2
CASSGDRLNSGANVLTF
TGTGCCAGCAGTGGGGACAGGCTCAACTCTGGGGCCAACGTCCTGACTTTC
>TRBD1|.|TRBJ2-1|TRBV7-9
CASSSPVTGVSNEQFF
TGTGCCAGCAGCTCCCCCGTGACAGGGGTGTCGAATGAGCAGTTCTTC
>TRBD1|.|TRBJ1-3|TRBV28
CASSSRDRGVNTIYF
TGTGCCAGCAGTAGCCGAGACAGGGGTGTAAACACCATATATTTT